The next 8 T cell receptor beta chains were all read from a single sample in a study of persistence of HIV-infected CD4 T cells. The libraries were made with immunoSEQ version 4 in survey mode. Some clones are missing from TCRdb's copy, which holds only in-frame ones; the method was immunoSEQ multiplex PCR. The table lists 25,000 to 35,000 clones, more than 75% of them singletons. Stimulation used 9 to 10 ug/mL lysate from CMV-infected fibroblasts. Memory cells lacking CD40L and CD69 with high CD45RO were sorted. These receptors have no identified antigens. The specimen comprised CD4+ T cells sorted from PBMCs after approximately 19-hour stimulation, sampled from a patient who received antiretroviral therapy. These receptors were obtained from an adult man with HIV who was CMV-seropositive.

The chain is built from TRBV3-1 (or the pseudogene TRBV3-2) and TRBJ1-4, with D perhaps matching TRBD1 (5 bases). The CDR3 is made up of 14 amino acids. Trimming shortened V by 4 bases and J by 0 bases, and 6 bases separated the two germline ends. CDR1 LGHDT and CDR2 YNNKEL come from the germline V gene (reference sequence). The CDR3, as DNA: TGTGCCAGCAGCCCGACAGCAACTAATGAAAAACTGTTTTTT. Translated: CASSPTATNEKLFF.

The chain combines TRBV10-3 with TRBJ1-1; possible D gene TRBD1, 6 bases. Germline lookup yields CDR1 ENHRY and CDR2 SYGVKD. The V and J ends lost 4 bases and 1 base respectively, with 10 bases between them. This CDR3 comprises 14 residues. The CDR3 DNA reads as TGTGCCATCAGTGTTCGGGGACAGAACACTGAAGCTTTCTTT. This translates into CAISVRGQNTEAFF.

The chain links TRBV5-1 to TRBJ1-1, with D perhaps matching TRBD1 (5 bases). Trimming took 2 bases from V and 8 from J, leaving 13 bases between them. Germline CDR1 SGHRS, CDR2 YFSETQ. This CDR3 has 13 residues. CDR3 sequence: CASSFAAGGEAFF. For the CDR3, the DNA is TGCGCCAGCAGCTTCGCCGCGGGGGGAGAAGCTTTCTTT.

The chain links TRBV6-5 to TRBJ2-7, with 10 bases lining up with TRBD2. The CDR3 length is 15 residues. Germline CDR1 is MNHEY and CDR2 is SVGAGI. The V and J ends lost 7 bases and 2 bases, in that order; junction bases with no gene match: 8. In DNA, the CDR3 is TGTGCCAGCAAGACACTAAGCGGGGGGGCCTACGAGCAGTACTTC. It specifies CASKTLSGGAYEQYF.

This chain joins TRBV6-2 or TRBV6-3 and TRBJ1-1; no clear D. V was trimmed by 5 bases and J by 0 bases, leaving 4 bases between them. The CDR3 totals 12 residues. CDR1 is MNHEY, CDR2 SVGEGT, per germline. CDR3 DNA: TGTGCCAGCAGTAGAGTGAACACTGAAGCTTTCTTT. Its protein product is CASSRVNTEAFF.

CDR3 protein: CASKTSGGRVGTDTQYF. CDR3 sequence (DNA): TGTGCCAGCAAAACTAGCGGGGGAAGGGTTGGCACAGATACGCAGTATTTT. The chain joins TRBV2 to TRBJ2-3; 11 nucleotides line up with TRBD2. Germline V gives CDR1 SNHLY, CDR2 FYNNEI. V was pared by 7 bases and J by 1 base, with 10 bases of the junction left unmatched. This CDR3 has 17 residues.

The chain couples TRBV5-5 to TRBJ2-1; D is perhaps TRBD1 or TRBD2 (6 bases each). V was pared by 0 bases and J by 4 bases, with 11 bases between. CDR1 is SGHKS, CDR2 YYEKEE, per germline (reference sequence). This CDR3 is 15 amino acids long. The CDR3 loop is CASSLAGEVYNEQFF. The CDR3 bases are TGTGCCAGCAGCTTGGCAGGGGAGGTATACAATGAGCAGTTCTTC.

J is TRBJ2-3 and V is TRBV7-3, with D uncertain. Germline CDR1 is SGHTA and CDR2 is FQGTGA. The CDR3 runs 11 residues. V was trimmed by 4 bases and J by 2 bases, leaving 1 base between them. CDR3 amino acids: CASSSTDTQYF. The CDR3 DNA is TGTGCCAGCAGCTCCACAGATACGCAGTATTTT.